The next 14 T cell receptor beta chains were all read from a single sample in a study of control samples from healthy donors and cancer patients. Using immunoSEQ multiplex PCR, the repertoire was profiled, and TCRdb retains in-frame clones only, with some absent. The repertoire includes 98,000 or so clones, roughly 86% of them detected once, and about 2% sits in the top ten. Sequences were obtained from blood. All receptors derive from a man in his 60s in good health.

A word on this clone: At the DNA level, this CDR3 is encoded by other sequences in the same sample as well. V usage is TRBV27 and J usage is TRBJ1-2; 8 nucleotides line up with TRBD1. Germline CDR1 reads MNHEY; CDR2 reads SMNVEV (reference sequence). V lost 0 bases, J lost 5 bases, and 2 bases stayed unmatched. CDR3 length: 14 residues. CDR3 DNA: TGTGCCAGCAGTTTATCCGGACAGGGTTATGGCTACACCTTC. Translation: CASSLSGQGYGYTF.

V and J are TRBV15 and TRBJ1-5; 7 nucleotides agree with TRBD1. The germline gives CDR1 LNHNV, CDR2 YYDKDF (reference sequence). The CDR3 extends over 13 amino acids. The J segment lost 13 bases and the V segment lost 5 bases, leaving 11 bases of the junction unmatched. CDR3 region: CATSPRPQGVQHF. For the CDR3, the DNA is TGTGCCACCAGCCCCCGGCCCCAGGGGGTTCAGCATTTT. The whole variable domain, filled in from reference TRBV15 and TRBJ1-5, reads DAMVIQNPRYQVTQFGKPVTLSCSQTLNHNVMYWYQQKSSQAPKLLFHYYDKDFNNEADTPDNFQSRRPNTSFCFLDIRSPGLGDTAMYLCATSPRPQGVQHFGDGTRLSIL.

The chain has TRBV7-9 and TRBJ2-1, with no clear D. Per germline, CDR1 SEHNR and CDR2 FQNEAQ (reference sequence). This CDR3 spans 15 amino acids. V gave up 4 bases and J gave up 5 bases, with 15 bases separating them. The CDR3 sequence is CASSSWDRADNEQFF. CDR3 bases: TGTGCCAGCAGCTCATGGGATCGGGCGGACAATGAGCAGTTCTTC.

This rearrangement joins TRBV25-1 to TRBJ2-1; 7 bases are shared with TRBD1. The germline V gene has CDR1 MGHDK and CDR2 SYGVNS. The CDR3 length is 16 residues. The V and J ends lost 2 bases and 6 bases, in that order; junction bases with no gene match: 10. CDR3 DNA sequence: TGTGCCAGCAGTGAACTGGGACAGCTGGTTGGCAATGAGCAGTTCTTC. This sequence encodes CASSELGQLVGNEQFF. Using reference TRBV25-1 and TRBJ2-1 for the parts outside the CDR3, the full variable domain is EADIYQTPRYLVIGTGKKITLECSQTMGHDKMYWYQQDPGMELHLIHYSYGVNSTEKGDLSSESTVSRIRTEHFPLTLESARPSHTSQYLCASSELGQLVGNEQFFGPGTRLTVL.

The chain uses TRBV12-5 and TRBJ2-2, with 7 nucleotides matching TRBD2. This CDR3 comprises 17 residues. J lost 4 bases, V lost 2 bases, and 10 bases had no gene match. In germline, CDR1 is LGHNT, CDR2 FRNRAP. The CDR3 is CASGLTTSQTITGELFF. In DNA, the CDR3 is TGTGCTAGTGGTTTGACGACTAGCCAGACTATCACCGGGGAGCTGTTTTTT.

The CDR3 bases are TGTGCCAGTAGTGTTGGTAGCGGGTACCGTGAGCAGTTCTTC. Translation gives CASSVGSGYREQFF. The chain is built from TRBV19 and TRBJ2-1; 7 positions agree with TRBD2. Germline CDR1 is LNHDA and CDR2 is SQIVND (reference sequence). The length of the CDR3 is 14 residues. Losses at the gene ends were 5 bases for V and 9 bases for J; bases not matched to a gene: 10.

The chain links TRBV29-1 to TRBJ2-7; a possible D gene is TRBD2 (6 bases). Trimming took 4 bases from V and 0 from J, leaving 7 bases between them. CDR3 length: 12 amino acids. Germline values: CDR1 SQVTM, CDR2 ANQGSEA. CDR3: CSVGTTSYEQYF. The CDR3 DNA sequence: TGCAGCGTTGGGACTACCTCCTACGAGCAGTACTTC.

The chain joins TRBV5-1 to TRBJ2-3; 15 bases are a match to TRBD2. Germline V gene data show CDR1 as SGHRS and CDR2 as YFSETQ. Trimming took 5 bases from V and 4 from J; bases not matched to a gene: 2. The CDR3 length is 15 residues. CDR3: CASRWTSGGADTQYF. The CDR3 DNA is TGCGCCAGCAGATGGACTAGCGGGGGGGCAGATACGCAGTATTTT.

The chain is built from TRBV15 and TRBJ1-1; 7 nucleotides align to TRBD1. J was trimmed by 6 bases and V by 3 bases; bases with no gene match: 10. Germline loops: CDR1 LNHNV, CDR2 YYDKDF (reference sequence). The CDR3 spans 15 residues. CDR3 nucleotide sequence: TGTGCCACCAGCAGCCTACAGGGGATAGTAGCTGAAGCTTTCTTT. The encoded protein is CATSSLQGIVAEAFF.

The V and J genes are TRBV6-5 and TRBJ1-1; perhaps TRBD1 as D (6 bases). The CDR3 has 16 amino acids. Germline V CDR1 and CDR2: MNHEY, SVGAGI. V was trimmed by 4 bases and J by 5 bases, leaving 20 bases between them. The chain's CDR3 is CASSLGLTGRGTEAFF. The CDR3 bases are TGTGCCAGCAGTTTAGGATTAACAGGGCGAGGTACTGAAGCTTTCTTT.

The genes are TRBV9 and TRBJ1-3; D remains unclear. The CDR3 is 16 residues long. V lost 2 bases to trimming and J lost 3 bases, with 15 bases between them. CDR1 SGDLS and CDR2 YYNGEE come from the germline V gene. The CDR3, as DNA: TGTGCCAGCAGCGTTAGTCCGGGTCCGGGTGGAAACACCATATATTTT. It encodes CASSVSPGPGGNTIYF.

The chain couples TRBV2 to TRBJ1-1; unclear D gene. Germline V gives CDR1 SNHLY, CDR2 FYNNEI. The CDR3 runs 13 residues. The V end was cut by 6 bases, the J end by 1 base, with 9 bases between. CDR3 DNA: TGTGCCAGCAGGGTTTACCAGAACACTGAAGCTTTCTTT. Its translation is CASRVYQNTEAFF.

DNA of the CDR3: TGTGCCATCAGTGATCCACAGGGGGCGAGGGATACGCAGTATTTT. Translation: CAISDPQGARDTQYF. J is TRBJ2-3 and V is TRBV10-3; 9 positions agree with TRBD1. Unmatched junction bases numbered 7, after V lost 3 bases and J lost 6 bases. Germline V gene sequence: CDR1 ENHRY, CDR2 SYGVKD. This CDR3 is 15 amino acids long.

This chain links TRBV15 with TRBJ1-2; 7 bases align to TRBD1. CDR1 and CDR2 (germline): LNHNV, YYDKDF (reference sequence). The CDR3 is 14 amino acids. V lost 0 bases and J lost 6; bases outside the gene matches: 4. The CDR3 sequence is CATSRDGTGDGYTF. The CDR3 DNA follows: TGTGCCACCAGCAGAGATGGTACAGGGGATGGCTACACCTTC.